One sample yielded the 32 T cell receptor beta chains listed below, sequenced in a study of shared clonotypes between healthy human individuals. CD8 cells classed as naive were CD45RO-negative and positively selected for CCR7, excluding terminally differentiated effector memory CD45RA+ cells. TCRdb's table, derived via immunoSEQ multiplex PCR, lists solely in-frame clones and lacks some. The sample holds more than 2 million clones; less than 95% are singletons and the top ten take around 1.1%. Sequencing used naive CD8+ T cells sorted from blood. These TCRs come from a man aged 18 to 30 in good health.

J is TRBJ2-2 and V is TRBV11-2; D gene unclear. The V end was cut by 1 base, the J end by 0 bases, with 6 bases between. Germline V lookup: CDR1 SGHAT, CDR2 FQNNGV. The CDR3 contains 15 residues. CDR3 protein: CASSLGVSNTGELFF. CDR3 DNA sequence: TGTGCCAGCAGCTTAGGAGTATCGAACACCGGGGAGCTGTTTTTT.

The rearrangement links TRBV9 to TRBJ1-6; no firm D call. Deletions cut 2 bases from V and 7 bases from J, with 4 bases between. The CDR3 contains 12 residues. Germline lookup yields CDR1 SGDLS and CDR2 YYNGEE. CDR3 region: CASSVPNSPLHF. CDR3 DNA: TGTGCCAGCAGCGTCCCGAATTCACCCCTCCACTTT.

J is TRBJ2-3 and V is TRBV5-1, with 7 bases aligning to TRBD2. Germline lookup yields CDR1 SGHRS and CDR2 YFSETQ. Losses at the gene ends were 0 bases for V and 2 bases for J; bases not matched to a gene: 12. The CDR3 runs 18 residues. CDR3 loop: CASSLALSVQRDTDTQYF. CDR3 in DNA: TGCGCCAGCAGCTTGGCCTTATCTGTTCAGCGGGACACAGATACGCAGTATTTT.

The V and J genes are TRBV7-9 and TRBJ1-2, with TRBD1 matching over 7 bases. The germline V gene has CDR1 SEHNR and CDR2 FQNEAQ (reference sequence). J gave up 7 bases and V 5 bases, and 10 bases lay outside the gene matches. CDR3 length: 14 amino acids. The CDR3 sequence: CASSGRQGSAGYTF. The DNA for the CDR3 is TGTGCCAGCAGCGGAAGACAGGGTTCAGCTGGCTACACCTTC.

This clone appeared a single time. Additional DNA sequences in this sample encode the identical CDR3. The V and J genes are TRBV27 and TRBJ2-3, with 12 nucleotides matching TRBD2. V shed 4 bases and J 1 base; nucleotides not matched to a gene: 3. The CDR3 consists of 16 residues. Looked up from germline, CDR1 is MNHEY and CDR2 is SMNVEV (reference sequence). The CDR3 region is CASSSRLAGGTDTQYF. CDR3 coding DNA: TGTGCCAGCAGTTCAAGACTAGCGGGAGGCACAGATACGCAGTATTTT.

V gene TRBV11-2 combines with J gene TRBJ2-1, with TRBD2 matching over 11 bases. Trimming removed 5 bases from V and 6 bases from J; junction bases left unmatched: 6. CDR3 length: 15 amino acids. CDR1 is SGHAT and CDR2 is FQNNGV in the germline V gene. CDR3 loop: CASSDVAGGFNEQFF. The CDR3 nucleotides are TGTGCCAGCAGCGACGTAGCGGGAGGGTTCAATGAGCAGTTCTTC.

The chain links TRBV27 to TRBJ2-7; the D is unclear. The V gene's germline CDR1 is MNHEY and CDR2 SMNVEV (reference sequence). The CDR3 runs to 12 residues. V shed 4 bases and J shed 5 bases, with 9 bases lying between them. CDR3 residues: CASSSLGHEQYF. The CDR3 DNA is TGTGCCAGCAGTTCTCTCGGCCACGAGCAGTACTTC.

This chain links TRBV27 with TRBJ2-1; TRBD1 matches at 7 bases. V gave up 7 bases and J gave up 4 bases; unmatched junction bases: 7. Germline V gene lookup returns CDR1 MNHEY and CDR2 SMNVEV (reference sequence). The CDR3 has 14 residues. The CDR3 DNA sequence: TGTGCCAGCATGAGGGGGCCAGGTTACAATGAGCAGTTCTTC. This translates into CASMRGPGYNEQFF.

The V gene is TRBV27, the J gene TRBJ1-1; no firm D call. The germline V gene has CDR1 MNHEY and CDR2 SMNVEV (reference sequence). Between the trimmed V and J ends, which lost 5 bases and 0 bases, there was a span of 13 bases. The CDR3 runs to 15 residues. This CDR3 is CASSPPGGLNTEAFF. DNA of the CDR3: TGTGCCAGCAGTCCTCCGGGCGGACTGAACACTGAAGCTTTCTTT.

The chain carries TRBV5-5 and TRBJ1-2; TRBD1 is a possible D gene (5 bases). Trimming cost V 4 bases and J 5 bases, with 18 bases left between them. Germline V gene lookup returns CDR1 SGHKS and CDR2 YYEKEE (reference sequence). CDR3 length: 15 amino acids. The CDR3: CASSGGAGGFYGYTF. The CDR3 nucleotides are TGTGCCAGCAGCGGCGGGGCAGGAGGATTTTATGGCTACACCTTC.

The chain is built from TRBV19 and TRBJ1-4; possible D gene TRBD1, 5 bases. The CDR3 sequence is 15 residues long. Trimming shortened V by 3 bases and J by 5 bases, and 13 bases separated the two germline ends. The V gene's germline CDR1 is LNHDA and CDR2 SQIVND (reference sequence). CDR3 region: CASSIPGRENEKLFF. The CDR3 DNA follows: TGTGCCAGTAGTATCCCGGGACGGGAGAATGAAAAACTGTTTTTT.

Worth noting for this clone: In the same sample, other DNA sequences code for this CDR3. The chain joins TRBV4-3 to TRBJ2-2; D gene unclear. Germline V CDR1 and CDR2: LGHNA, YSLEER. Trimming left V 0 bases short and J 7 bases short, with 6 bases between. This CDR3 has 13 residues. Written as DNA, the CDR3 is TGCGCCAGCAGCCAAGATTTGGGCGGGGAGCTGTTTTTT. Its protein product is CASSQDLGGELFF.

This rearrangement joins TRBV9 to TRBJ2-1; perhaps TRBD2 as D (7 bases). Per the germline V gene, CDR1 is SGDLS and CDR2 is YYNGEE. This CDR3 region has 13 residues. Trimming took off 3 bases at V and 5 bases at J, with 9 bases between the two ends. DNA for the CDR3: TGTGCCAGCAGCGCGGGGGGCAACAATGAGCAGTTCTTC. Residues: CASSAGGNNEQFF. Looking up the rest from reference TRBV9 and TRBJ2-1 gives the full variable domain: DSGVTQTPKHLITATGQRVTLRCSPRSGDLSVYWYQQSLDQGLQFLIQYYNGEERAKGNILERFSAQQFPDLHSELNLSSLELGDSALYFCASSAGGNNEQFFGPGTRLTVL.

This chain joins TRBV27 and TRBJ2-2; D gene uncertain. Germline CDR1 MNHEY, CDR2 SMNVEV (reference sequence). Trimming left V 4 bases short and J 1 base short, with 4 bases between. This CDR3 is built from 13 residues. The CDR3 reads CASSYGNTGELFF. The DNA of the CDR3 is TGTGCCAGCAGTTACGGGAACACCGGGGAGCTGTTTTTT.

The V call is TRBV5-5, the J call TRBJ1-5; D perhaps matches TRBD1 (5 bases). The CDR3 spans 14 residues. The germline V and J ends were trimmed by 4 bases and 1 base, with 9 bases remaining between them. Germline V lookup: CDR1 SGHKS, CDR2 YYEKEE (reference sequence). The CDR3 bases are TGTGCCAGCAGCCCCGGACAAAGCAATCAGCCCCAGCATTTT. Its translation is CASSPGQSNQPQHF.

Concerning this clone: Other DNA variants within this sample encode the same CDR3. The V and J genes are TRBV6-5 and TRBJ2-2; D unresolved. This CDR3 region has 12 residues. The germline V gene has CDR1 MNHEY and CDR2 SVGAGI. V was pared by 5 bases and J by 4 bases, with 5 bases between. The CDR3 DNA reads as TGTGCCAGCAGTCAGCTCACCGGGGAGCTGTTTTTT. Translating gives CASSQLTGELFF.

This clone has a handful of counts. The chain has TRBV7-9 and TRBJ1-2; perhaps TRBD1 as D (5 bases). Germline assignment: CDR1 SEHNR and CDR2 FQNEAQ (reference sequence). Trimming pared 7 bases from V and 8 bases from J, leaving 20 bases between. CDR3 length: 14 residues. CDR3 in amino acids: CASTYSAGLIGYTF. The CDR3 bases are TGTGCCAGCACCTATTCCGCGGGACTCATCGGCTACACCTTC.

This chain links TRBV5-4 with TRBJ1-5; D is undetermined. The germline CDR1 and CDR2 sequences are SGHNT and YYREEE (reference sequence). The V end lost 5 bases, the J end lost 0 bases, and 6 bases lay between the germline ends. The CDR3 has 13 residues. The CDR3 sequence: CASSVGSNQPQHF. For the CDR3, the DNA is TGTGCCAGCAGTGTGGGTAGCAATCAGCCCCAGCATTTT.

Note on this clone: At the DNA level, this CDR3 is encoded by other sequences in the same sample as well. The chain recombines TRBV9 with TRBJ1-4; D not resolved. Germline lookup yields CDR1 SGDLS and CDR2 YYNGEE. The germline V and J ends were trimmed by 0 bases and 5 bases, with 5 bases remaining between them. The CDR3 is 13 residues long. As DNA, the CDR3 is TGTGCCAGCAGCGTAGGGGGAAATGAAAAACTGTTTTTT. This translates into CASSVGGNEKLFF.

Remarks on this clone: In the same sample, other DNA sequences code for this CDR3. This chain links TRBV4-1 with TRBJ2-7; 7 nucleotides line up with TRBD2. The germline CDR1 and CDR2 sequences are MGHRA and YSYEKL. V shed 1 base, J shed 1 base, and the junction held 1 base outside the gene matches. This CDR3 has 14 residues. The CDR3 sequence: CASSQGLASYEQYF. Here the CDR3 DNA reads TGCGCCAGCAGCCAAGGACTAGCTTCCTACGAGCAGTACTTC.

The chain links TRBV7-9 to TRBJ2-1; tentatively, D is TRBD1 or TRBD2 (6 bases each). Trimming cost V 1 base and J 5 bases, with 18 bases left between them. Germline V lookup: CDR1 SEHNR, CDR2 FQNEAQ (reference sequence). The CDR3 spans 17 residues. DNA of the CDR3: TGTGCCAGCAGCTTAGGATTTTCGGGGGCCCCCGACAATGAGCAGTTCTTC. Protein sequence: CASSLGFSGAPDNEQFF.

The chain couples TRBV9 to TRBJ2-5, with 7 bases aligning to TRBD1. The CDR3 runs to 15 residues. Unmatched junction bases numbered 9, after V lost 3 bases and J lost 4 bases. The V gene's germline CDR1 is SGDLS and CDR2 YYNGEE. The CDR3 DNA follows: TGTGCCAGCAGCGAGGGACAGTCGGTGAGAGAGACCCAGTACTTC. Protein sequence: CASSEGQSVRETQYF. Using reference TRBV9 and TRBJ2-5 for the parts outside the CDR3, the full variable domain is DSGVTQTPKHLITATGQRVTLRCSPRSGDLSVYWYQQSLDQGLQFLIQYYNGEERAKGNILERFSAQQFPDLHSELNLSSLELGDSALYFCASSEGQSVRETQYFGPGTRLLVL.

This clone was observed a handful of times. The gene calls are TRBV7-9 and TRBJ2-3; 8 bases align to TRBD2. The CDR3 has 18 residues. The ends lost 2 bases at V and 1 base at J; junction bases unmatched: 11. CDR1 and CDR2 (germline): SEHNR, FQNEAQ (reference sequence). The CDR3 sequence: CASSLQAGEDFGTDTQYF. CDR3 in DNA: TGTGCCAGCAGCTTACAAGCGGGAGAAGATTTCGGCACAGATACGCAGTATTTT.

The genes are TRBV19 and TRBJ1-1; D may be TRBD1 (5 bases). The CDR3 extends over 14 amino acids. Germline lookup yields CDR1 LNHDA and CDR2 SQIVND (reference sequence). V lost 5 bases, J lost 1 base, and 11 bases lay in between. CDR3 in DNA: TGTGCCAGTAGTCTCTGGGACGGGAACACTGAAGCTTTCTTT. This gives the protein CASSLWDGNTEAFF.

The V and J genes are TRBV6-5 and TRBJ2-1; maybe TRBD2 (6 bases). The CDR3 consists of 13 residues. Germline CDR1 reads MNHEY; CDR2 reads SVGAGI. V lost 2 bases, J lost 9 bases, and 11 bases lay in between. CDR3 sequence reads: CASSYGGYGEQFF. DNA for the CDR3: TGTGCCAGCAGTTACGGGGGGTACGGTGAGCAGTTCTTC.

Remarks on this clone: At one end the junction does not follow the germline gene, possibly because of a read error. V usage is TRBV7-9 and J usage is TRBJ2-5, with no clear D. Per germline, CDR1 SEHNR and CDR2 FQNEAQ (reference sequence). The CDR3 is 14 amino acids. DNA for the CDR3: TGTGCCAGCAGCACCGGACCTGACCAGGAGACCCAGTACTTC. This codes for CASSTGPDQETQYF.

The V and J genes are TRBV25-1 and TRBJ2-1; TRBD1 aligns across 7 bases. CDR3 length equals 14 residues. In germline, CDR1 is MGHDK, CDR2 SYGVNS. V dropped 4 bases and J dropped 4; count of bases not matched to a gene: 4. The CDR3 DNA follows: TGTGCCAGCAGTGTCTCACAGGGGTACAATGAGCAGTTCTTC. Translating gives CASSVSQGYNEQFF.

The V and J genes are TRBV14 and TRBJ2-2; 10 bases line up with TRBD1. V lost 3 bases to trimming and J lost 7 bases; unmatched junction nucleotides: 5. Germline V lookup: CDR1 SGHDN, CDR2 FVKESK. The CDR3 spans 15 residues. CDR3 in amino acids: CASSHRDRGYGELFF. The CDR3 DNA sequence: TGTGCCAGCAGCCATCGGGACAGGGGTTACGGGGAGCTGTTTTTT.

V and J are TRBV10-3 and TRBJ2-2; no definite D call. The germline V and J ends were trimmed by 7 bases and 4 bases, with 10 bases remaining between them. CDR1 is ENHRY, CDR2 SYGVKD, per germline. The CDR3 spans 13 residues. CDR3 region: CAITIPSTGELFF. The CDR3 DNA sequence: TGTGCCATCACCATCCCAAGCACCGGGGAGCTGTTTTTT.

The CDR3 sequence is CASRGGLDEQYF. As DNA, the CDR3 is TGCGCCAGCAGGGGGGGCCTGGACGAGCAGTACTTC. V and J are TRBV5-1 and TRBJ2-7; D could derive from TRBD1 or TRBD2 (6 bases each). The CDR3 runs 12 residues. Trimming removed 5 bases at V and 5 bases at J, with 11 bases between. From germline, CDR1 is SGHRS and CDR2 YFSETQ.

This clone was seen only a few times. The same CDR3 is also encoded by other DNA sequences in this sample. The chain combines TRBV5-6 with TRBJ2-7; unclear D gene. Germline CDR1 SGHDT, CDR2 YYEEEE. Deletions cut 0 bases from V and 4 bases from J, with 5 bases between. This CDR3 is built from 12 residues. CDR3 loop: CASSLGGYEQYF. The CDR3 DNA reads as TGTGCCAGCAGCTTGGGTGGTTACGAGCAGTACTTC.

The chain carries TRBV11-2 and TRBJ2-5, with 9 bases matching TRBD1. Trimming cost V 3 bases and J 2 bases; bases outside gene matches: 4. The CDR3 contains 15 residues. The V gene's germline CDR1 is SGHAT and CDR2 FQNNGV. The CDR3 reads CASSFGTGPQETQYF. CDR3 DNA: TGTGCCAGCAGCTTCGGGACAGGGCCTCAAGAGACCCAGTACTTC.